This T cell receptor (beta chain) derives from a study of blood T cell repertoires in COVID-19. Study information: The United States, Italy and Spain were the sources of the acute and convalescent COVID-19 samples.

Trimming pared 0 bases from V and 5 bases from J, leaving 9 bases between. CDR1 and CDR2 from the germline V gene are SGHNT and YYREEE (reference sequence). This CDR3 has 13 residues. Per the study methods: Nucleated cell counts were estimated from reference gene primer amplification. Measured with immunoSEQ multiplex PCR; TCRdb has only the in-frame clones, and not every one. V and J calls and clone size follow that table, whereas D and trimming were derived from the DNA. Of about 190,000 clones listed, under 80% were seen once; the top ten hold 13%. This TCR derives from a middle-aged man who had recovered from COVID-19. The chain recombines TRBV5-4 with TRBJ2-7; maybe TRBD2 (5 bases). Sample: peripheral blood. The CDR3 bases are TGTGCCAGCAGCTTGGCCGGACTTCACGAGCAGTACTTC. Translating it yields CASSLAGLHEQYF.